The rows below give T cell receptor beta chains drawn from one sample of a study of T-cell memory formation after mild COVID-19. TCRdb re-derived calls from the 5' RACE reads in MiXCR, one entry per CDR3 protein. The sample holds 300,000 to 350,000 distinct CDR3 sequences, 13% to 15% seen once. The specimen was PBMCs or a T cell subset sorted from them (not recorded which). Receptors originate from a man between 18 and 29 years old who had mild COVID-19 (a few samples of this study predate the infection). Cell type and time point are not known. The CDR3 runs from the conserved cysteine through the conserved F or W. A D gene is named only where the DNA matches it firmly. Rows may omit the clone size; those that give it use once, few, many or a size class.

V	D	J	size	DNA	CDR3
TRBV6-5	NA	TRBJ1-1	few	TGTGCCAGCATCCCCGGGCAGGCCGAAGCTTTCTTT	CASIPGQAEAFF
TRBV7-9	NA	TRBJ1-6	NA	TGTGCCAGCAGCTTAGCAGGGGACTATAATTCACCCCTCCACTTT	CASSLAGDYNSPLHF
TRBV6-1	NA	TRBJ1-5	few	TGTGCCAGCCAGGACAGCCATCAGCCCCAGCATTTT	CASQDSHQPQHF
TRBV6-5	TRBD1	TRBJ1-1	few	TGTGCCAGCAGTTACACCGGGACAGTACTCGTGAACACTGAAGCTTTCTTT	CASSYTGTVLVNTEAFF
TRBV6-5	NA	TRBJ1-1	many	TGTGCCAGCAGTTACTCCAGGGTGGCTGAAGCTTTCTTT	CASSYSRVAEAFF
TRBV5-5	NA	TRBJ1-2	NA	TGTGCCAGCAGCCTATGGATCAGGGGAGGGTCTCTTAACTATGGCTACACCTTC	CASSLWIRGGSLNYGYTF
TRBV9	TRBD1	TRBJ2-1	many	TGTGCCAGCAGCGTTGCCGGACAGGGGGACAATGAGCAGTTCTTC	CASSVAGQGDNEQFF
TRBV4-3	NA	TRBJ1-5	NA	TGCGCCAGCAGTCACTCAAGGGGAATGGAGCCCCAGCATTTT	CASSHSRGMEPQHF
TRBV7-2	NA	TRBJ2-7	few	TGTGCCAGCGGTAGAAACGGGTTCTCCTACGAGCAGTACTTC	CASGRNGFSYEQYF
TRBV7-2	TRBD2	TRBJ2-5	few	TGTGCCAGCAGCCCGACTAGCGCCGGTTGGGCTTTCGGCTACTTC	CASSPTSAGWAFGYF
TRBV20-1	NA	TRBJ2-3	few	TGCAGTGCTACCCCGCCAGGTTCCACAGATACGCAGTATTTT	CSATPPGSTDTQYF
TRBV27	NA	TRBJ2-3	many	TGTGCCAGCAGTTTAGCGGCTCTACCAGGGGCAGATACGCAGTATTTT	CASSLAALPGADTQYF
TRBV3-1	NA	TRBJ2-7	NA	TGTGCCAGCAGCCGACAGAAAAACTCCTACGAGCAGTACTTC	CASSRQKNSYEQYF
TRBV5-1	TRBD2	TRBJ2-3	NA	TGCGCCAGCAGCTTTCCTAGCGGGGAGGCAGATACGCAGTATTTT	CASSFPSGEADTQYF
TRBV11-2	TRBD1	TRBJ1-1	NA	TGTGCCAGCAGCTCGGCGGGACAGCAGAACACTGAAGCTTTCTTT	CASSSAGQQNTEAFF
TRBV7-9	NA	TRBJ1-1	NA	TGTGCCAGCAGCGATACCGTCCGGGGCTACACTGAAGCTTTCTTT	CASSDTVRGYTEAFF
TRBV28	NA	TRBJ2-6	NA	TGTGCCAGCAGTCTCGGTCGGCACGGGGTTGGGGCCAACGTCCTGACTTTC	CASSLGRHGVGANVLTF
TRBV5-1	NA	TRBJ2-2	few	TGCGCCAGCAGCTTGAGCGGGCGCAGCGGGGAGCTGTTTTTT	CASSLSGRSGELFF
TRBV20-1	NA	TRBJ2-3	few	TGCAGTGCTAGAGATTCCCGAACCACAGATACGCAGTATTTT	CSARDSRTTDTQYF
TRBV2	TRBD1	TRBJ2-5	few	TGTGCCACACAGGGGGAGACCCAGTACTTC	CATQGETQYF
TRBV7-3	NA	TRBJ1-1	NA	TGTGCCAGCAGCGCAGGGGCCACTGAAGCTTTCTTT	CASSAGATEAFF
TRBV4-3	TRBD2	TRBJ2-5	many	TGCGCCAGCAGCCAGCTTCCTCCTAGCGGGGTCGAGACCCAGTACTTC	CASSQLPPSGVETQYF
TRBV6-5	NA	TRBJ1-2	NA	TGTGCCAGGGTCGTGCAGGGCCACGGCTACACCTTC	CARVVQGHGYTF
TRBV7-9	NA	TRBJ2-2	few	TGTGCCAGCAGCTTAGGCGACTTCTGGAGGGACACCGGGGAGCTGTTTTTT	CASSLGDFWRDTGELFF
TRBV7-6	NA	TRBJ2-1	NA	TGTGCCAGCAGCTATTTTTCGGGTTTCGCATTCTCCTACAATGAGCAGTTCTTC	CASSYFSGFAFSYNEQFF
TRBV4-1	TRBD1	TRBJ2-5	NA	TGCGCCAGCAGCCAACCTGGACAGGGCGAGTTTCGAACCCAGTACTTC	CASSQPGQGEFRTQYF
TRBV6-2/TRBV6-3	TRBD2	TRBJ2-7	NA	TGTGCCAGCAGGGTAGCGGGCCCCCACGAGCAGTACTTC	CASRVAGPHEQYF
TRBV4-2	NA	TRBJ2-3	NA	TGTGCCAGCAGCCAAGACAGGGTAACGACAGATACGCAGTATTTT	CASSQDRVTTDTQYF
TRBV6-5	TRBD1	TRBJ1-6	NA	TGTGCCAGCAGTTACTCTAGGGACAGGTGGAATTCACCCCTCCACTTT	CASSYSRDRWNSPLHF
TRBV9	TRBD2	TRBJ2-3	NA	TGTGCCAGCAGGCGGGGGGTAAGCACAGATACGCAGTATTTT	CASRRGVSTDTQYF
TRBV7-2	TRBD2	TRBJ2-1	many	TGTGCCAGCAGCCCTAGAGGAGCGGGGGGGCTCTCCTACAATGAGCAGTTCTTC	CASSPRGAGGLSYNEQFF
TRBV4-3	NA	TRBJ2-7	few	TGCGCCAGCAGCCAAGATGCAACCTCCTACGAGCAGTACTTC	CASSQDATSYEQYF
TRBV7-9	TRBD2	TRBJ2-2	NA	TGTGCCAGCAGCTTATGGTGGGGGGACTATGCGAACACCGGGGAGCTGTTTTTT	CASSLWWGDYANTGELFF
TRBV20-1	NA	TRBJ2-3	NA	TGCAGTGCTAGGGAAGGGACCTCAGATACGCAGTATTTT	CSAREGTSDTQYF
TRBV6-2/TRBV6-3	NA	TRBJ1-4	NA	TGTGCCAGCAGTTACCCGGGGAATGAAAAACTGTTTTTT	CASSYPGNEKLFF
TRBV7-8	NA	TRBJ1-2	few	TGTGCCAGCCGCGTAGACCCGAACTATGGCTACACCTTC	CASRVDPNYGYTF
TRBV20-1	NA	TRBJ2-5	NA	TGCAGTGCTAGAGGCCCCCTGAACCAAGAGACCCAGTACTTC	CSARGPLNQETQYF
TRBV18	NA	TRBJ2-1	few	TGTGCCAGCTCACCGAATGGGGGGGCCGGGGATGAGCAGTTCTTC	CASSPNGGAGDEQFF
TRBV7-9	NA	TRBJ2-2	few	TGTGCCAGCAGCACCCAGGGCACCGGGGAGCTGTTTTTT	CASSTQGTGELFF
TRBV12-3/TRBV12-4	NA	TRBJ2-2	few	TGTGCCAGTTCGACTATAGTCGGGGAGCTGTTTTTT	CASSTIVGELFF
TRBV6-5	NA	TRBJ2-7	NA	TGTGCCAGCAGCCGCCCAGGAACGCGCCCCTACGAGCAGTACTTC	CASSRPGTRPYEQYF
TRBV6-2/TRBV6-3	NA	TRBJ2-7	few	TGTGCCGCCTCGAGCGGCTCTCGAAGCTCCTACGAGCAGTACTTC	CAASSGSRSSYEQYF
TRBV7-8	NA	TRBJ2-3	few	TGTGCCAGCAGCATAAATCCGGGGCGGGTTAGCACAGATACGCAGTATTTT	CASSINPGRVSTDTQYF
TRBV6-5	NA	TRBJ1-1	many	TGTGCCAGCAGGGCAGCGGGTTGGACTTTCTTT	CASRAAGWTFF
TRBV5-1	NA	TRBJ2-5	many	TGCGCCAGCGGTAGGGGAAAAGAGACCCAGTACTTC	CASGRGKETQYF
TRBV7-9	NA	TRBJ1-1	NA	TGTGCCAGCAGAACTGACAGGACATTGAACACTGAAGCTTTCTTT	CASRTDRTLNTEAFF
TRBV29-1	TRBD1	TRBJ2-7	few	TGCAGCGTTGACGGCCGGGACAGGGGATTATCCGAGCAGTACTTC	CSVDGRDRGLSEQYF